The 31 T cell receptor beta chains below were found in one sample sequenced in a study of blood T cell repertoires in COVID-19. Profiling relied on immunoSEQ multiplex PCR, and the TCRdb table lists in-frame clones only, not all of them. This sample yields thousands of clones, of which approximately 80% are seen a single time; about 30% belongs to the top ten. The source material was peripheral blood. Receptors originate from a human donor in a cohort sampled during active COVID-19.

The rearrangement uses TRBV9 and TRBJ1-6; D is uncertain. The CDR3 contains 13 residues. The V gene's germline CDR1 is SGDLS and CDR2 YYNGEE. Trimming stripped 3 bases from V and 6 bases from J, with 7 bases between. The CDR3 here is CASSERGNSPLHF. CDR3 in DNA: TGTGCCAGCAGCGAGCGGGGTAATTCACCCCTCCACTTT.

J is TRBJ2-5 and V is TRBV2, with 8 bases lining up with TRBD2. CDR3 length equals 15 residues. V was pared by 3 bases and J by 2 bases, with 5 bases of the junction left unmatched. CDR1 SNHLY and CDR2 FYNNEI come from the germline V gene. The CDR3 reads CASSDMGLVQETQYF. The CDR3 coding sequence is TGTGCCAGCAGTGATATGGGACTAGTACAAGAGACCCAGTACTTC.

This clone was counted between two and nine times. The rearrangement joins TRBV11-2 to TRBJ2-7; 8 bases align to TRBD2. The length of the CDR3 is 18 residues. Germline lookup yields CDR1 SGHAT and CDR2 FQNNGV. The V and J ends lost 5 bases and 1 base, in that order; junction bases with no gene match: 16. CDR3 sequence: CASSPSGSGGPVSYEQYF. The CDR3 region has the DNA TGTGCCAGCAGCCCCTCGGGAAGCGGGGGCCCTGTGTCCTACGAGCAGTACTTC.

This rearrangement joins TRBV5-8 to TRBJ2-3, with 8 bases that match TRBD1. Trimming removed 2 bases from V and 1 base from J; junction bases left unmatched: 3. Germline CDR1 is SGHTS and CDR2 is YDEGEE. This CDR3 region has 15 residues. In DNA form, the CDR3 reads TGTGCCAGCAGCTTCGAGACAGGGGGCACAGATACGCAGTATTTT. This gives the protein CASSFETGGTDTQYF.

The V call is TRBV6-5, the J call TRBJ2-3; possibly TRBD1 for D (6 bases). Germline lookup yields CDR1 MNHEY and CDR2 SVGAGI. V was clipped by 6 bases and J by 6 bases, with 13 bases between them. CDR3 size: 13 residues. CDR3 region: CASRIGGGDTQYF. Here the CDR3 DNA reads TGTGCCAGCAGGATCGGTGGGGGCGATACGCAGTATTTT.

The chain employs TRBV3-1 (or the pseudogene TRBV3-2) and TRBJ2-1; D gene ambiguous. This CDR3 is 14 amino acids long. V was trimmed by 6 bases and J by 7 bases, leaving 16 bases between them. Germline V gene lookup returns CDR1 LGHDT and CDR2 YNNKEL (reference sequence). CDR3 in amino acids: CASSTAPGRNEQFF. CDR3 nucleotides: TGTGCCAGCAGTACCGCGCCCGGTCGGAATGAGCAGTTCTTC.

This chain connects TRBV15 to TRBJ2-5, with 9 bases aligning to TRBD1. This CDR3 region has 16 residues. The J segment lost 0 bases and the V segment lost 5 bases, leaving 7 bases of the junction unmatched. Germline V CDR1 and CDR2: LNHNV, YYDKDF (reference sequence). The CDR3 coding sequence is TGTGCCACCAGCGGCCGGGACAGGGAATACCAAGAGACCCAGTACTTC. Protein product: CATSGRDREYQETQYF.

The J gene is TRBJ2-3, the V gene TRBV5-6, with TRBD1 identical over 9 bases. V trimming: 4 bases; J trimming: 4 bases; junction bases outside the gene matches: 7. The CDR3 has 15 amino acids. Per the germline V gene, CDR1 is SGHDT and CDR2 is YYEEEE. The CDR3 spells CASSPTGGVADTQYF. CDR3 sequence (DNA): TGTGCCAGCAGCCCTACAGGGGGCGTCGCAGATACGCAGTATTTT.

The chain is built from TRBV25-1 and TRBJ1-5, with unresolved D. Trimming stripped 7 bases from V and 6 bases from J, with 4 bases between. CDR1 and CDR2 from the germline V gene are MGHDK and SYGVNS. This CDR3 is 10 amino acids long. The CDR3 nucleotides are TGTGCCAGCACATCTCAGCCCCAGCATTTT. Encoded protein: CASTSQPQHF.

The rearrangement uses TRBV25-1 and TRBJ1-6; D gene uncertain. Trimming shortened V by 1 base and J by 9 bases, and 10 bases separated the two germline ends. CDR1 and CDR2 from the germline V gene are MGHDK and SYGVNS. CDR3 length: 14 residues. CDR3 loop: CASSEFDGSSPLHF. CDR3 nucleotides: TGTGCCAGCAGTGAATTCGACGGGAGTTCACCCCTCCACTTT. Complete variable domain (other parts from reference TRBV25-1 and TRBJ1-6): EADIYQTPRYLVIGTGKKITLECSQTMGHDKMYWYQQDPGMELHLIHYSYGVNSTEKGDLSSESTVSRIRTEHFPLTLESARPSHTSQYLCASSEFDGSSPLHFGNGTRLTVT.

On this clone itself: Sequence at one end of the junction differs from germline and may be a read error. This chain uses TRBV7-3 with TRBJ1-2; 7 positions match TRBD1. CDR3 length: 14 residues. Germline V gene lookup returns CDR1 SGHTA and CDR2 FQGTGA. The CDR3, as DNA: TGTGCCAGCAGCTTAAAGGGGGCCAACTATGACTACACCTTC. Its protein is CASSLKGANYDYTF.

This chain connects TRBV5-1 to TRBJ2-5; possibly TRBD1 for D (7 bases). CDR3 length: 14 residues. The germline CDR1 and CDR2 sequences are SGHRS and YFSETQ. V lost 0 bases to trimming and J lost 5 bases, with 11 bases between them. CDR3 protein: CASSLAQGRETQYF. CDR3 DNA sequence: TGCGCCAGCAGCTTGGCACAGGGGAGGGAGACCCAGTACTTC.

The DNA of the CDR3 is TGCGCCAGCAGTTCCAGACTAGCGGGGGGGCGGAGGTCCTACAATGAGCAGTTCTTC. It codes for CASSSRLAGGRRSYNEQFF. The chain uses TRBV10-1 and TRBJ2-1; 14 bases align to TRBD2. The V gene's germline CDR1 is WNHNN and CDR2 SYGVQD (reference sequence). CDR3 length: 19 amino acids. Trimming at V came to 5 bases and at J to 1 base, leaving 10 bases not matched to a gene.

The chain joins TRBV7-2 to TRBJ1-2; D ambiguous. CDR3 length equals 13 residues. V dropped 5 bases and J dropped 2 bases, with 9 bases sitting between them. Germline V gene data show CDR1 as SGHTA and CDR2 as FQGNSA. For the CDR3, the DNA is TGTGCCAGCAGCCCAGACGGGAACTATGGCTACACCTTC. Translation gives CASSPDGNYGYTF.

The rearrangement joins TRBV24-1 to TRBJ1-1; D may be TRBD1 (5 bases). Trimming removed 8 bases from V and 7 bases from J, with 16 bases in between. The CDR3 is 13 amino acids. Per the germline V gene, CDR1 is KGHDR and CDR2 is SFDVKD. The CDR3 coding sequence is TGTGCCACCATGGGGCCAGGAGCCTTTGAAGCTTTCTTT. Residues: CATMGPGAFEAFF.

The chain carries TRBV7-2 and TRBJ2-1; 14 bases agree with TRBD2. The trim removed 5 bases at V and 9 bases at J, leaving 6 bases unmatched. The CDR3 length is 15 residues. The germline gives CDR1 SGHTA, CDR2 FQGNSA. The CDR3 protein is CASSPGTSGSFEQFF. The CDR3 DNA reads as TGTGCCAGCAGCCCGGGGACTAGCGGGAGTTTTGAGCAGTTCTTC. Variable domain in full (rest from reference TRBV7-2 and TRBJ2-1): GAGVSQSPSNKVTEKGKDVELRCDPISGHTALYWYRQSLGQGLEFLIYFQGNSAPDKSGLPSDRFSAERTGGSVSTLTIQRTQQEDSAVYLCASSPGTSGSFEQFFGPGTRLTVL.

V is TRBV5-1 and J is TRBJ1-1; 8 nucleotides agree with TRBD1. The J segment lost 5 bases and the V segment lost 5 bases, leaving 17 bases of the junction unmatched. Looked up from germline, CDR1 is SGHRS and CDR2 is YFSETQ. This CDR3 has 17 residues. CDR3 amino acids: CASSLGGQGGGGTEAFF. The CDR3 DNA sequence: TGCGCCAGCAGTCTGGGTGGACAGGGCGGTGGCGGAACTGAAGCTTTCTTT.

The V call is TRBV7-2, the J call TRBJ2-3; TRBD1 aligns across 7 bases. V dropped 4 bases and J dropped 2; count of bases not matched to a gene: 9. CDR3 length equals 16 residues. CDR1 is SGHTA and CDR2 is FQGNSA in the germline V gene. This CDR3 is CASSSGRTGFTDTQYF. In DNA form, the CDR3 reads TGTGCCAGCAGCTCGGGAAGGACAGGCTTCACAGATACGCAGTATTTT.

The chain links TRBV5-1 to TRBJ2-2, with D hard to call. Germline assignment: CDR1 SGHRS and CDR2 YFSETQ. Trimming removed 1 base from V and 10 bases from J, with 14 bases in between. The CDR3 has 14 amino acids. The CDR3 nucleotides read TGCGCCAGCAGCTTGCTAAGCCAACGACAGGAGCTGTTTTTT. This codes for CASSLLSQRQELFF.

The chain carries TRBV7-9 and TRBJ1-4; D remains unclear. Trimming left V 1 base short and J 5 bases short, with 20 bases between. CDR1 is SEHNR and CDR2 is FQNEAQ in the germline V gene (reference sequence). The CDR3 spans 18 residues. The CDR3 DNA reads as TGTGCCAGCAGCTTAGGGCTCGCGGGGTTACTGAAGAATGAAAAACTGTTTTTT. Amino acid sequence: CASSLGLAGLLKNEKLFF.

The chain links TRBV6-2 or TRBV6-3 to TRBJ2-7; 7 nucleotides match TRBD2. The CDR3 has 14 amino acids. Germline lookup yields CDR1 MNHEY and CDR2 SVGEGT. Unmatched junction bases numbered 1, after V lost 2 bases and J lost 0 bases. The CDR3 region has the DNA TGTGCCAGCAGTTACGGCGGGGGCTCCTACGAGCAGTACTTC. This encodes CASSYGGGSYEQYF.

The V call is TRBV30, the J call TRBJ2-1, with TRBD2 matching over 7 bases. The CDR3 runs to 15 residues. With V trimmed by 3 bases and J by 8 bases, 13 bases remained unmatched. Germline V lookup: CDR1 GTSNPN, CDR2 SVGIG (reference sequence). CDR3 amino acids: CAWRAERGLDDEQFF. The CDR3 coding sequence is TGTGCCTGGAGGGCGGAGCGGGGACTCGACGATGAGCAGTTCTTC.

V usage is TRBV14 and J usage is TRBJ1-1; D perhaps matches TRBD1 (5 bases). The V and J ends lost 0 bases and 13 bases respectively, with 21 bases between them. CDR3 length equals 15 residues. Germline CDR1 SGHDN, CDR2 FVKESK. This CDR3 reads CASSQDSRRQGEIFF. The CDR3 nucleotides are TGTGCCAGCAGCCAAGATAGTCGCCGGCAGGGCGAAATTTTCTTT. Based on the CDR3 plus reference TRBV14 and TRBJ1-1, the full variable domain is EAGVTQFPSHSVIEKGQTVTLRCDPISGHDNLYWYRRVMGKEIKFLLHFVKESKQDESGMPNNRFLAERTGGTYSTLKVQPAELEDSGVYFCASSQDSRRQGEIFFGQGTRLTVV.

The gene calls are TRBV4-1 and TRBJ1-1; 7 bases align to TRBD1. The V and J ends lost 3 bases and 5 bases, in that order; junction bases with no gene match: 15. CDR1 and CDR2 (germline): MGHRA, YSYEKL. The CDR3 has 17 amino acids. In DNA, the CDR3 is TGCGCCAGCAGCCAGATGCCCGGGACAGAAGGTCGGACTGAAGCTTTCTTT. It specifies CASSQMPGTEGRTEAFF.

DNA of the CDR3: TGTGCCAGCAGTGGGTTGGGGGGAGGCACAGATACGCAGTATTTT. Encoded protein: CASSGLGGGTDTQYF. The V gene is TRBV6-2 or TRBV6-3, the J gene TRBJ2-3; D is possibly TRBD2 (6 bases). Germline V gene data show CDR1 as MNHEY and CDR2 as SVGEGT. The germline V and J ends were trimmed by 5 bases and 1 base, with 13 bases remaining between them. The length of the CDR3 is 15 residues.

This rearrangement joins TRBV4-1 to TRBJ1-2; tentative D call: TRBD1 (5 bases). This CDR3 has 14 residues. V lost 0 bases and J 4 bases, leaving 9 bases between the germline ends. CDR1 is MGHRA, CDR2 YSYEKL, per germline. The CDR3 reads CASSQDRVTYGYTF. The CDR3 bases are TGCGCCAGCAGCCAAGACAGGGTAACCTATGGCTACACCTTC.

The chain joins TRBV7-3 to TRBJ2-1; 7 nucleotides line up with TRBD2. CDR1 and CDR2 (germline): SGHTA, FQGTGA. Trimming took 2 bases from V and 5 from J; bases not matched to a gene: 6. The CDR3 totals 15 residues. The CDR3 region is CASSLSSGFNNEQFF. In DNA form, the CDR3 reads TGTGCCAGCAGCTTATCTAGCGGCTTCAACAATGAGCAGTTCTTC.

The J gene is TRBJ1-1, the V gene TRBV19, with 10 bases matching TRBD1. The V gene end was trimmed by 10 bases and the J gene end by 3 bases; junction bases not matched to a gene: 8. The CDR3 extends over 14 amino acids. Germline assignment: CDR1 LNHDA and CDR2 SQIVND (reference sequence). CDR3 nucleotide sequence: TGTGCCACCCGGGACAGGGGCCGCCACACTGAAGCTTTCTTT. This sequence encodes CATRDRGRHTEAFF.

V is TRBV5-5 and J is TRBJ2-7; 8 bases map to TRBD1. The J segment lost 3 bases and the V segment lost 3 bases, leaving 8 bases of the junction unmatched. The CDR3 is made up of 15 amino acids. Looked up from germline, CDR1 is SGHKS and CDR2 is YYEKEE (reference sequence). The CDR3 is CASSSGTGLYYEQYF. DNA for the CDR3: TGTGCCAGCAGCTCCGGGACAGGACTTTACTACGAGCAGTACTTC.

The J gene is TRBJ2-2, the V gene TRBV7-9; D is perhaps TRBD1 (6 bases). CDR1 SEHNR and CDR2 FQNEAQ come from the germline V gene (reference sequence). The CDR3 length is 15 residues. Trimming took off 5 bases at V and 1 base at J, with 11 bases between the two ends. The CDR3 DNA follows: TGTGCCAGCAGCCCTTCACAGGGGAACACCGGGGAGCTGTTTTTT. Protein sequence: CASSPSQGNTGELFF. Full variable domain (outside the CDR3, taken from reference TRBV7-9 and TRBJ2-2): DTGVSQNPRHKITKRGQNVTFRCDPISEHNRLYWYRQTLGQGPEFLTYFQNEAQLEKSRLLSDRFSAERPKGSFSTLEIQRTEQGDSAMYLCASSPSQGNTGELFFGEGSRLTVL.

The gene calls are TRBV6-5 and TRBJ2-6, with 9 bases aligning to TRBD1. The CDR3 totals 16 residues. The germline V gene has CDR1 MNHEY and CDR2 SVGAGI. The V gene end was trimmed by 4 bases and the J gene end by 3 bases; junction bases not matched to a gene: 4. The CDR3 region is CASSSQGAGGANVLTF. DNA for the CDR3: TGTGCCAGCAGTTCACAGGGGGCGGGTGGGGCCAACGTCCTGACTTTC.